The 17 T cell receptor beta chains below were found in one sample sequenced in a study of shared clonotypes between healthy human individuals. The data were produced by immunoSEQ multiplex PCR, yet TCRdb's version contains in-frame clones alone and is incomplete. Of 2 million to 2.5 million clones detected, over 85% appear once; the ten largest clones hold approximately 0.35%. The source material was naive CD4+ T cells from PBMCs. The subset is: CD45RA+ positively selected. Source of these receptors: a man aged 18 to 29 in good health. Some clones in this sample may be carry-over from other donors' samples.

The chain couples TRBV5-4 to TRBJ2-3, with D tentatively TRBD1 (6 bases). CDR1 and CDR2 from the germline V gene are SGHNT and YYREEE (reference sequence). Trimming pared 1 base from V and 5 bases from J, leaving 8 bases between. CDR3 length: 13 amino acids. CDR3 region: CASSLKGEDTQYF. The CDR3 region has the DNA TGTGCCAGCAGCTTGAAGGGGGAAGATACGCAGTATTTT.

This chain connects TRBV28 to TRBJ1-5; D may be TRBD1 (6 bases). Per the germline V gene, CDR1 is MDHEN and CDR2 is SYDVKM. There are 14 residues in the CDR3. V was shortened by 6 bases and J by 7 bases, with 16 bases between the two germline ends. CDR3 nucleotide sequence: TGTGCCAGCAGAGAGACACAGGGTTGGCAGCCCCAGCATTTT. It encodes CASRETQGWQPQHF.

The chain carries TRBV29-1 and TRBJ1-1; no firm D call. Germline V gene sequence: CDR1 SQVTM, CDR2 ANQGSEA. The CDR3 covers 11 residues. The V gene lost 7 bases and the J gene lost 1 base, with 7 bases spanning the gap. CDR3 coding DNA: TGCAGCGAGAGGGCGAACACTGAAGCTTTCTTT. As protein: CSERANTEAFF. The complete variable domain, with remaining parts taken from reference TRBV29-1 and TRBJ1-1, reads SAVISQKPSRDICQRGTSLTIQCQVDSQVTMMFWYRQQPGQSLTLIATANQGSEATYESGFVIDKFPISRPNLTFSTLTVSNMSPEDSSIYLCSERANTEAFFGQGTRLTVV.

This sequence joins TRBV10-2 and TRBJ2-2; 12 bases are shared with TRBD2. CDR1 is WSHSY, CDR2 SAAADI, per germline. Unmatched junction bases numbered 1, after V lost 6 bases and J lost 2 bases. The CDR3 is made up of 15 amino acids. DNA for the CDR3: TGCGCCAGCAGGACTAGCGGGAGAAACACCGGGGAGCTGTTTTTT. Translating gives CASRTSGRNTGELFF.

V and J are TRBV28 and TRBJ1-2, with 8 bases fitting TRBD1. Germline V gives CDR1 MDHEN, CDR2 SYDVKM. J gave up 7 bases and V 7 bases, and 11 bases lay outside the gene matches. The CDR3 loop spans 14 amino acids. The chain's CDR3 is CASTAGGLRGGYTF. CDR3 coding DNA: TGTGCCAGCACAGCAGGGGGCCTTAGGGGTGGCTACACCTTC.

This chain connects TRBV4-1 to TRBJ2-7; weak D call: TRBD1 (5 bases). The CDR3 runs to 16 residues. The germline gives CDR1 MGHRA, CDR2 YSYEKL. Trimming took 4 bases from V and 3 from J, leaving 19 bases between them. The chain's CDR3 is CASSLALIPDNYEQYF. The CDR3 DNA reads TGCGCCAGCAGCCTAGCCCTAATCCCGGACAACTACGAGCAGTACTTC.

The V call is TRBV28, the J call TRBJ1-1; perhaps TRBD1 as D (6 bases). Trimming stripped 2 bases from V and 6 bases from J, with 13 bases between. This CDR3 is built from 14 residues. Germline CDR1 reads MDHEN; CDR2 reads SYDVKM. The CDR3 DNA follows: TGTGCCAGCAGTTTACGCACAGGGCCGCCTGAAGCTTTCTTT. It translates to CASSLRTGPPEAFF.

This chain joins TRBV9 and TRBJ2-1; D ambiguous. Between the trimmed V and J ends, which lost 0 bases and 8 bases, there was a span of 12 bases. The CDR3 has 14 amino acids. CDR1 is SGDLS, CDR2 YYNGEE, per germline. CDR3 nucleotides: TGTGCCAGCAGCGTAGGCCCGCCCCCGCATGAGCAGTTCTTC. Protein: CASSVGPPPHEQFF.

The CDR3 DNA is TGCAGCGTTACCTGGCCAGGGGTTGAAGCTTTCTTT. As protein: CSVTWPGVEAFF. The chain recombines TRBV29-1 with TRBJ1-1; perhaps TRBD1 as D (6 bases). Trimming pared 5 bases from V and 7 bases from J, leaving 14 bases between. The CDR3 has 12 amino acids. Germline V gene sequence: CDR1 SQVTM, CDR2 ANQGSEA.

V usage is TRBV5-4 and J usage is TRBJ1-2, with 7 positions matching TRBD1. The CDR3 spans 13 residues. The ends lost 3 bases at V and 8 bases at J; junction bases unmatched: 7. Germline-derived CDR1 and CDR2 are SGHNT and YYREEE (reference sequence). The CDR3 reads CASSSDRSGGYTF. The CDR3 DNA sequence: TGTGCCAGCAGCTCGGACAGGTCAGGAGGCTACACCTTC.

In the case of this clone: The same CDR3 is also encoded by other DNA sequences in this sample. This rearrangement joins TRBV5-1 to TRBJ2-5; 7 positions agree with TRBD2. This CDR3 is built from 15 residues. CDR1 and CDR2 from the germline V gene are SGHRS and YFSETQ. Unmatched junction bases numbered 7, after V lost 3 bases and J lost 2 bases. The CDR3 DNA is TGCGCCAGCAGCTCAGCGGGGACCGCACAAGAGACCCAGTACTTC. This codes for CASSSAGTAQETQYF. The full variable domain, rest sourced from reference TRBV5-1 and TRBJ2-5, is KAGVTQTPRYLIKTRGQQVTLSCSPISGHRSVSWYQQTPGQGLQFLFEYFSETQRNKGNFPGRFSGRQFSNSRSEMNVSTLELGDSALYLCASSSAGTAQETQYFGPGTRLLVL.

This clone showed up just once. The chain carries TRBV9 and TRBJ2-4; D is ambiguous. Between the trimmed V and J ends, which lost 0 bases and 2 bases, there was a span of 6 bases. Looked up from germline, CDR1 is SGDLS and CDR2 is YYNGEE. This CDR3 is 14 amino acids long. The CDR3 protein is CASSVDGTKNIQYF. The CDR3 nucleotides read TGTGCCAGCAGCGTAGATGGGACCAAAAACATTCAGTACTTC.

Regarding this clone: Other DNA sequences in the same sample also yield this CDR3. This chain connects TRBV9 to TRBJ2-3; 9 nucleotides line up with TRBD1. V lost 2 bases, J lost 3 bases, and 1 base stayed unmatched. CDR3 length equals 14 residues. The germline gives CDR1 SGDLS, CDR2 YYNGEE. CDR3 in DNA: TGTGCCAGCAGCGTCGGACAGGGGACAGATACGCAGTATTTT. Its translation: CASSVGQGTDTQYF.

The V and J genes are TRBV9 and TRBJ1-2, with a tentative D call TRBD1 (5 bases). V lost 0 bases, J lost 8 bases, and 17 bases lay in between. Germline-derived CDR1 and CDR2 are SGDLS and YYNGEE. This CDR3 is 15 amino acids long. The DNA for the CDR3 is TGTGCCAGCAGCGTAGCCGGGGCACGAGTGGGCGGCTACACCTTC. Translation gives CASSVAGARVGGYTF.

V is TRBV19 and J is TRBJ2-1, with D possibly being TRBD2 (5 bases). Trimming pared 5 bases from V and 0 bases from J, leaving 11 bases between. The CDR3 runs 15 residues. Germline V gives CDR1 LNHDA, CDR2 SQIVND (reference sequence). The CDR3 loop reads CASSPKRSSYNEQFF. The CDR3 region has the DNA TGTGCCAGTAGTCCCAAGCGGTCCTCCTACAATGAGCAGTTCTTC. Variable domain in full (rest from reference TRBV19 and TRBJ2-1): DGGITQSPKYLFRKEGQNVTLSCEQNLNHDAMYWYRQDPGQGLRLIYYSQIVNDFQKGDIAEGYSVSREKKESFPLTVTSAQKNPTAFYLCASSPKRSSYNEQFFGPGTRLTVL.

This clone appeared once. As DNA, the CDR3 is TGTGCCAGCAGTCGCGACAGGAATGAGCAGTTCTTC. Amino acid sequence: CASSRDRNEQFF. J is TRBJ2-1 and V is TRBV2; a possible D gene is TRBD1 (6 bases). The CDR3 is 12 amino acids. From germline, CDR1 is SNHLY and CDR2 FYNNEI. Trimming removed 5 bases from V and 7 bases from J, with 9 bases in between. Using reference TRBV2 and TRBJ2-1 for the parts outside the CDR3, the full variable domain is EPEVTQTPSHQVTQMGQEVILRCVPISNHLYFYWYRQILGQKVEFLVSFYNNEISEKSEIFDDQFSVERPDGSNFTLKIRSTKLEDSAMYFCASSRDRNEQFFGPGTRLTVL.

The J gene is TRBJ2-5, the V gene TRBV7-7; no reliable D call. Trimming stripped 6 bases from V and 4 bases from J, with 15 bases between. The CDR3 has 14 residues. In germline, CDR1 is SSHAT, CDR2 FNYEAQ (reference sequence). This chain's CDR3 is CASSPATVGETQYF. The CDR3 DNA is TGTGCCAGCAGTCCAGCTACCGTGGGAGAGACCCAGTACTTC. Variable domain in full (rest from reference TRBV7-7 and TRBJ2-5): GAGVSQSPRYKVTKRGQDVTLRCDPISSHATLYWYQQALGQGPEFLTYFNYEAQPDKSGLPSDRFSAERPEGSISTLTIQRTEQRDSAMYRCASSPATVGETQYFGPGTRLLVL.